The rows below give T cell receptor beta chains drawn from one sample of a study of T cells in Graves' hyperthyroidism and ophthalmopathy. TCRdb used MiXCR to reprocess the multiplex PCR reads, holding one entry per CDR3 protein. Of hundreds of thousands of distinct CDR3 sequences listed, roughly 40% were seen once; the top ten hold more than 7%. The sequenced sample consisted of blood. The receptors were sampled from a man aged 18 to 29 with Graves' hyperthyroidism. Each CDR3 is given with its conserved first and last residue. Each record gives: J gene, D gene, clone size, V gene, CDR3 protein, CDR3 DNA. The D gene is left open where the match is weak. The size of a clone is reported for some rows only, either as once, few or many, or as a class for expanded clones.

>TRBJ1-2|.|few|TRBV3-1
CASSHRQALNYGYTF
TGTGCCAGCAGCCACCGACAGGCCCTAAACTATGGCTACACCTTC
>TRBJ1-1|TRBD1|.|TRBV14
CASSQDGGGIRGAMNTEAFF
TGTGCCAGCAGCCAAGATGGAGGAGGCATCAGGGGGGCCATGAACACTGAAGCTTTCTTT
>TRBJ2-7|.|.|TRBV20-1
CSVRDRAVSSYEQYF
TGCAGTGTTAGAGATAGAGCGGTTAGTTCCTACGAGCAGTACTTC
>TRBJ1-6|TRBD1|.|TRBV15
CATSRGTGAEALHF
TGTGCCACCAGCAGAGGGACAGGGGCTGAGGCCCTCCACTTT
>TRBJ1-6|.|.|TRBV6-4
CASSVSENSPLHF
TGTGCCAGCAGTGTCTCGGAGAATTCACCCCTCCACTTT
>TRBJ1-4|.|many|TRBV10-3
CAINKGMGQGEKLFF
TGTGCCATCAATAAGGGTATGGGTCAGGGTGAAAAACTGTTTTTT
>TRBJ2-2|.|.|TRBV2
CASKPALSTGELFF
TGTGCCAGCAAACCTGCCTTGAGCACCGGGGAGCTGTTTTTT
>TRBJ2-2|.|few|TRBV6-6
CASTNGLWELFF
TGTGCCAGCACCAACGGCCTGTGGGAGCTGTTTTTT
>TRBJ2-7|TRBD1|many|TRBV29-1
CSARTGNEQYF
TGCAGCGCTAGGACAGGGAACGAGCAGTACTTC
>TRBJ1-1|.|many|TRBV10-3
CAISESRERSEAFF
TGTGCCATCAGTGAGTCGAGGGAGCGAAGTGAAGCTTTCTTT
>TRBJ1-1|TRBD1|.|TRBV30
CAWVGQLNTEVFF
TGTGCCTGGGTGGGACAGCTGAACACTGAAGTTTTCTTT
>TRBJ2-5|.|many|TRBV10-3
CAISGGYQETQYF
TGTGCCATCAGTGGGGGGTACCAAGAGACCCAGTACTTC
>TRBJ1-1|.|few|TRBV5-6
CASSIGAGRTEAFF
TGTGCCAGCAGTATTGGAGCAGGGAGGACTGAAGCTTTCTTT
>TRBJ1-1|.|.|TRBV29-1
CSVGAGPNTEAFF
TGCAGCGTTGGCGCGGGACCGAACACTGAAGCTTTCTTT